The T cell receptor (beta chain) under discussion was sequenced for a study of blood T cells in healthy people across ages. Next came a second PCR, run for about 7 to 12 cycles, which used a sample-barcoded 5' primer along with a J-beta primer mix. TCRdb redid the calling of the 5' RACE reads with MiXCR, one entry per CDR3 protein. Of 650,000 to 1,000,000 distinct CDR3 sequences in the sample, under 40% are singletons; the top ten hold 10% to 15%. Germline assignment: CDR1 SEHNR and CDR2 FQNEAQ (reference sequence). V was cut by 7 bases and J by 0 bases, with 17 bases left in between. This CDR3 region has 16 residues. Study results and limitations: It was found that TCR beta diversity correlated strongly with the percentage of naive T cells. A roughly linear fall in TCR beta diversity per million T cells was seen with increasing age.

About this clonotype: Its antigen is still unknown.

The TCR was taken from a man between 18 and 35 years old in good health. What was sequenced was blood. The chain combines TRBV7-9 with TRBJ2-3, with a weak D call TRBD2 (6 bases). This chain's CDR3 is CASTNSGGISTDTQYF. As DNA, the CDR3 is TGTGCCAGCACCAATAGTGGGGGGATTAGCACAGATACGCAGTATTTT.